This T cell receptor beta chain was sequenced in a study of blood T cells in healthy people across ages. Whole-study findings and limits: Because donor CMV status was unknown, expanded clonotype changes were possibly confounded.

A J-beta primer mix and a sample-barcoded 5' primer were used in a second PCR of about 7 to 12 cycles. MiXCR, applied by TCRdb to the 5' RACE reads, yields one record per CDR3 protein. The data contain roughly 570,000 distinct CDR3 sequences, 25% to 30% of them singletons. Points on this clonotype: No antigen is known for it.

This clonotype was obtained from a woman aged 70-85 years in good health. The source material was blood.

The CDR3 protein is CSARDLATGANTEAFF. Here the CDR3 DNA reads TGCAGTGCTAGAGATCTCGCAACAGGGGCGAACACTGAAGCTTTCTTT. The chain carries TRBV20-1 and TRBJ1-1; 7 nucleotides agree with TRBD1. Germline CDR1 DFQATT, CDR2 SNEGSKA (reference sequence). Unmatched junction bases numbered 8, after V lost 0 bases and J lost 1 base. CDR3 length equals 16 residues.